This T cell receptor (beta chain) is drawn from a study of blood T cells in healthy people across ages. Study results and caveats: Estimated diversity that came from one million T cells was considered an underestimate. Naive CD4+ cell counts and diversity both ran higher in long-lived than in aged donors. What prevented conclusive comparison of naive and antigen-experienced cells was that PBMCs were unsorted.

For the second PCR, which ran for roughly 6 to 12 cycles, a sample-barcoded 5' primer and a J-beta primer mix were used. TCRdb re-called the 5' RACE reads through MiXCR, storing one row per CDR3 protein. This sample has under 2,000,000 distinct CDR3 sequences, with roughly 50% found just once. CDR1 and CDR2 from the germline V gene are KGHDR and SFDVKD. Trimming cost V 7 bases and J 7 bases, with 15 bases left between them. This CDR3 is built from 13 residues. About this clonotype itself: Its antigen is currently unknown.

At least 5 micrograms of total RNA were extracted per sample. The origin of this receptor is a woman aged 40 to 50 in good health. The sample was blood. This chain connects TRBV24-1 to TRBJ1-1; TRBD1 is a possible D gene (6 bases). CDR3 nucleotide sequence: TGTGCCACCAGCCCTCACACAGGGAGTGAAGCTTTCTTT. Residues: CATSPHTGSEAFF.